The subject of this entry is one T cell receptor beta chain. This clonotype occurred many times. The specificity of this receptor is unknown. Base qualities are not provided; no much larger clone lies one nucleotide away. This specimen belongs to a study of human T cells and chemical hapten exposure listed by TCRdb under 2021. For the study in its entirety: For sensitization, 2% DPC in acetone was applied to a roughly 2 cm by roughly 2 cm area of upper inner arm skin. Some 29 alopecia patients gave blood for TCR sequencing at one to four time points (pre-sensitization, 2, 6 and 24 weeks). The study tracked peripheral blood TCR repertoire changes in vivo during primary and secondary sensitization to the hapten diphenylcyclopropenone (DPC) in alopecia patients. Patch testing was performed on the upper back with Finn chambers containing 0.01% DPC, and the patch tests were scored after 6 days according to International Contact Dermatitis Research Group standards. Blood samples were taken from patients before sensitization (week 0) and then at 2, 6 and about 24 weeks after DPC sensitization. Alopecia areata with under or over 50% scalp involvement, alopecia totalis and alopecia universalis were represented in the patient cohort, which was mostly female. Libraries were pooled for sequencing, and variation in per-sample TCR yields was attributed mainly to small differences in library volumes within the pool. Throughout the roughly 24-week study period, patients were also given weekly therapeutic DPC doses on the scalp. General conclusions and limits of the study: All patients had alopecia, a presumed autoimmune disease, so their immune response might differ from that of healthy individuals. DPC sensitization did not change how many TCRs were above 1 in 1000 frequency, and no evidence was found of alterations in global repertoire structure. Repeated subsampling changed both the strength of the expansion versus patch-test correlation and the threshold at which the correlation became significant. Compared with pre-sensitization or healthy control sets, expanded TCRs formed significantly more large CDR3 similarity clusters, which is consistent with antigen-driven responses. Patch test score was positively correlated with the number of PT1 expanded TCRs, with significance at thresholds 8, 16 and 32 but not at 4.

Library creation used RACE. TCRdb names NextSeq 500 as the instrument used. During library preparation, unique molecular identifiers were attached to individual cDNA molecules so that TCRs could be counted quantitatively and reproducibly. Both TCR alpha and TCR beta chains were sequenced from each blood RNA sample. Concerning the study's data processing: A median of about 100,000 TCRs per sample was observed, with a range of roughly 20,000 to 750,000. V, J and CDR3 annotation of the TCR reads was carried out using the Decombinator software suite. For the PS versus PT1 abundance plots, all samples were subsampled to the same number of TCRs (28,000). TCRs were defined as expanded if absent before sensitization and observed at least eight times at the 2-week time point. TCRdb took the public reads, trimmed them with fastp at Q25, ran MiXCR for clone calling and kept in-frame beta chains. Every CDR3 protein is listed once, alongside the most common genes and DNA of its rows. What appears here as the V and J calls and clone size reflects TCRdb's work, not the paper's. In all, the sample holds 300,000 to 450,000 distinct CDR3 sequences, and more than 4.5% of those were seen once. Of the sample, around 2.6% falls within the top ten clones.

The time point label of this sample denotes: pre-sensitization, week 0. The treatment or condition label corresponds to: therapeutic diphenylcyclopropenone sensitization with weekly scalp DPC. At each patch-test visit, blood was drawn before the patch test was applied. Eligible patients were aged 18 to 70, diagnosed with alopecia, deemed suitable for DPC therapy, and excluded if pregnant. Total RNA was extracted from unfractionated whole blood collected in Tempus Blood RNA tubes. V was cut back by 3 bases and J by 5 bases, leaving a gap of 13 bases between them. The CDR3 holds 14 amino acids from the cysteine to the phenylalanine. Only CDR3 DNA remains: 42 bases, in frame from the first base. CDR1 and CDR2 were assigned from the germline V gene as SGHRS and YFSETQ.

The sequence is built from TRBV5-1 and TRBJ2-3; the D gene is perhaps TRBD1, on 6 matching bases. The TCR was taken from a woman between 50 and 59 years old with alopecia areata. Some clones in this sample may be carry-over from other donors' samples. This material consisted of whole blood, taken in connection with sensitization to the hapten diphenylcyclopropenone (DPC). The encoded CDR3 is CASSSQGRRDTQYF. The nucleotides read TGCGCCAGCAGCTCGCAGGGGCGGAGAGATACGCAGTATTTT.